What follows is one T cell receptor beta chain and its context. As processed by the authors: Amplification of reference gene primers was used by the study to estimate nucleated cell counts. TCRdb's table, derived via immunoSEQ multiplex PCR, lists solely in-frame clones and lacks some. D and trimming come from the DNA, and the V and J calls and clone size come from that table. There are 250,000 to 350,000 clones in the sample; 87% occur only once, and 2% to 2.5% lies in the top ten. The data originate from a study of blood T cell repertoires in COVID-19. The wider study: Acute and convalescent COVID-19 specimens originated in the United States, Italy and Spain. The cDNA or gDNA used as material had been derived from T cells, B-cell-depleted T cells, or PBMCs.

Germline V gives CDR1 GTSNPN, CDR2 SVGIG (reference sequence). The V segment lost 0 bases and the J segment 2 bases; nucleotides outside the gene matches: 2. The length of the CDR3 is 15 residues. V and J are TRBV30 and TRBJ2-3, with 10 bases matching TRBD1. Sequencing was carried out using peripheral blood. The receptor was isolated from a woman aged 45-65 years who had recovered from COVID-19. The CDR3 DNA follows: TGTGCCTGGAGTGTAGGGACAGGGGACACAGATACGCAGTATTTT. Translating gives CAWSVGTGDTDTQYF.